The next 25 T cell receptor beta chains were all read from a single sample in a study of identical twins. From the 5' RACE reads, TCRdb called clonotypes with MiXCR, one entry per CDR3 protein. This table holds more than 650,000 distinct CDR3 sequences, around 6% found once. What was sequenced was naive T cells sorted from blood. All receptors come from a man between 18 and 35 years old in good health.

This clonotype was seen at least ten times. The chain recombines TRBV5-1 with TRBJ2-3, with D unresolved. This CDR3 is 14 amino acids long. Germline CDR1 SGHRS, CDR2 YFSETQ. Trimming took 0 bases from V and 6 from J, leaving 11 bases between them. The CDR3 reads CASSLDQPGDTQYF. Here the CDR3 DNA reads TGCGCCAGCAGCTTGGACCAGCCCGGGGATACGCAGTATTTT.

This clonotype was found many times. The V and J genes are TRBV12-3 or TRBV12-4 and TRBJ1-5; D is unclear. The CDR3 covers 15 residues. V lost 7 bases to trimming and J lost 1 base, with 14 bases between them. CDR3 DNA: TGTGCCAGCACTCAATCAGGCAGGAGCAATCAGCCCCAGCATTTT. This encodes CASTQSGRSNQPQHF.

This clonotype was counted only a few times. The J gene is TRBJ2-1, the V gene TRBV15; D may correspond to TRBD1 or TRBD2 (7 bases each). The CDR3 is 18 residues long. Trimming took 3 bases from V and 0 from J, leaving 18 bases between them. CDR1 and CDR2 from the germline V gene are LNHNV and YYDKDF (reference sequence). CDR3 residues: CATSSDRVAGSSYNEQFF. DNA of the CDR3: TGTGCCACCAGCAGCGACAGGGTAGCGGGTAGCTCCTACAATGAGCAGTTCTTC.

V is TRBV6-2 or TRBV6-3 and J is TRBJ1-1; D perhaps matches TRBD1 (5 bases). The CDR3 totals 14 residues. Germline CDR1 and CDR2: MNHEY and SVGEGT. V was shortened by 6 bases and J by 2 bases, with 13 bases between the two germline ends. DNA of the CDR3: TGTGCCAGCAGATGGACAAGAGCAAACACTGAAGCTTTCTTT. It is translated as CASRWTRANTEAFF.

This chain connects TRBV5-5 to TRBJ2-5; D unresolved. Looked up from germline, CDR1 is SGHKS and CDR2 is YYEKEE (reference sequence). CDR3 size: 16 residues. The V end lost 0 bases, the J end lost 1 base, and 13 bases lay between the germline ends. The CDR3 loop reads CASSLGARKFQETQYF. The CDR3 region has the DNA TGTGCCAGCAGCTTGGGGGCCCGAAAGTTCCAAGAGACCCAGTACTTC.

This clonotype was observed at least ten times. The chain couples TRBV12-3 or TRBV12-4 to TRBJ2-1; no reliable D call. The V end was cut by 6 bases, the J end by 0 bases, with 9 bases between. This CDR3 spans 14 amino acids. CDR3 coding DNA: TGTGCCAGCAGGTATCAGAGCTCCTACAATGAGCAGTTCTTC. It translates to CASRYQSSYNEQFF.

For the CDR3, the DNA is TGTGCCAGCAGCTACCGACAGGGTTACGATACGCAGTATTTT. Translation gives CASSYRQGYDTQYF. V gene TRBV7-2 combines with J gene TRBJ2-3; 7 nucleotides align to TRBD1. Germline V gene data show CDR1 as SGHTA and CDR2 as FQGNSA. The CDR3 is 14 amino acids. Trimming took 4 bases from V and 6 from J; bases not matched to a gene: 7.

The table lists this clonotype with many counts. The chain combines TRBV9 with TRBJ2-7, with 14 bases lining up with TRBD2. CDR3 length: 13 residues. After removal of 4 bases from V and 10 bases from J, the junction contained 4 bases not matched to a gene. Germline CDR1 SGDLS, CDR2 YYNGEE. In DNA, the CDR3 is TGTGCCAGCAGCCAGGGACTAGCGGGGGACCAGTACTTC. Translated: CASSQGLAGDQYF.

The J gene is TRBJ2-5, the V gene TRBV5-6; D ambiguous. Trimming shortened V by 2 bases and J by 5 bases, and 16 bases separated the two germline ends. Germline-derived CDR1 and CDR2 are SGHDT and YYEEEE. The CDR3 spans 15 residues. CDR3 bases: TGTGCCAGCAGCTTCGGAAGGGCTGGTGGGGAGACCCAGTACTTC. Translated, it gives CASSFGRAGGETQYF.

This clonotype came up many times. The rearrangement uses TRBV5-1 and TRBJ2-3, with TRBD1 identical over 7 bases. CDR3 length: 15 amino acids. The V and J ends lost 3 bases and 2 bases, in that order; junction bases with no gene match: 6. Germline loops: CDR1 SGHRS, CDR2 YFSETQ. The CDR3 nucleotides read TGCGCCAGCAGCTCCCGGGACAGCAACACAGATACGCAGTATTTT. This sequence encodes CASSSRDSNTDTQYF.

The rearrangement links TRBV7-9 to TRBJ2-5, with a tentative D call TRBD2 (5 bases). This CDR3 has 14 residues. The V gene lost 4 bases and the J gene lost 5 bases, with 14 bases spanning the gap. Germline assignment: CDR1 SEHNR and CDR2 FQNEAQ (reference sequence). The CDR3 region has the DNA TGTGCCAGCAGCTCGTCGGGGTATTCGGAGACCCAGTACTTC. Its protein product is CASSSSGYSETQYF.

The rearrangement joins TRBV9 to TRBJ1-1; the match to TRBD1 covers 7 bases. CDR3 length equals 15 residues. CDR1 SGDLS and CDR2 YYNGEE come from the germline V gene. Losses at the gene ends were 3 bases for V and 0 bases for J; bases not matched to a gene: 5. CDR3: CASSGPGTVNTEAFF. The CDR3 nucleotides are TGTGCCAGCAGCGGCCCCGGGACAGTGAACACTGAAGCTTTCTTT.

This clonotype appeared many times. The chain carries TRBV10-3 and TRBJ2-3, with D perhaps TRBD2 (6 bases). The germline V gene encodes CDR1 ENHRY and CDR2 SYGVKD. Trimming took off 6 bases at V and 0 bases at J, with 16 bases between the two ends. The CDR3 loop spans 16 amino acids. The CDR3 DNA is TGTGCCATCAGCCTCCTAAGCGGGTCTAGCACAGATACGCAGTATTTT. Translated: CAISLLSGSSTDTQYF.

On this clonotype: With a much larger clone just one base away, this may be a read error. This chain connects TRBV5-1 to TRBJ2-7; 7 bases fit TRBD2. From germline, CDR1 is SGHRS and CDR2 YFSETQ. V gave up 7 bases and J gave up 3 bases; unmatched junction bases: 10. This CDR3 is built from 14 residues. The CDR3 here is CASSTGTNLYEQYF. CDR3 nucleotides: TGCGCCAGCTCTACCGGGACTAACCTCTACGAGCAGTACTTC.

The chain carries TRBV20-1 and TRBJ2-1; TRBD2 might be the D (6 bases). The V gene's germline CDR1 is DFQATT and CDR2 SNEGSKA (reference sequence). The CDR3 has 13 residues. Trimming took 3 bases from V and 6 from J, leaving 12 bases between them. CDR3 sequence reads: CSARGGGSNEQFF. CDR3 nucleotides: TGCAGTGCTAGGGGGGGAGGTAGCAATGAGCAGTTCTTC.

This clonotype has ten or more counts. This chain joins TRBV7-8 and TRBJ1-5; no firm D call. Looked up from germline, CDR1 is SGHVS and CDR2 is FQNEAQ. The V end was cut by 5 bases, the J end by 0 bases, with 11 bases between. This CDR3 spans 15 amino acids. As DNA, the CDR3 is TGTGCCAGCAGCCCCTGGAGGTATAGCAATCAGCCCCAGCATTTT. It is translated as CASSPWRYSNQPQHF.

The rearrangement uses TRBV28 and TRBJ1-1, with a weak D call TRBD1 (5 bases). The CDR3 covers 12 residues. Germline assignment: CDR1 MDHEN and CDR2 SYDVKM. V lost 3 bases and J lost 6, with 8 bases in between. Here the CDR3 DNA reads TGTGCCAGCAGTTTGGGGGTGGCTGAAGCTTTCTTT. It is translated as CASSLGVAEAFF.

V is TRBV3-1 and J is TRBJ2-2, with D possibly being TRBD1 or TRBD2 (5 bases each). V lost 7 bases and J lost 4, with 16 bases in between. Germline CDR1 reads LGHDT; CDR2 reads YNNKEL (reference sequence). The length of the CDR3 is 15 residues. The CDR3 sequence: CASTVATGRTGELFF. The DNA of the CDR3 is TGTGCCAGCACCGTAGCTACGGGGCGCACCGGGGAGCTGTTTTTT.

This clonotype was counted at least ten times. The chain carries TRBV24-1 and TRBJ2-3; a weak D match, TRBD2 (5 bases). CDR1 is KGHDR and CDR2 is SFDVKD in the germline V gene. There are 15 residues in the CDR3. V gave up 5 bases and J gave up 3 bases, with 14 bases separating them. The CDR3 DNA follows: TGTGCCACCAGTGGAGGAGGATCCAGAACAGATACGCAGTATTTT. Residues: CATSGGGSRTDTQYF.

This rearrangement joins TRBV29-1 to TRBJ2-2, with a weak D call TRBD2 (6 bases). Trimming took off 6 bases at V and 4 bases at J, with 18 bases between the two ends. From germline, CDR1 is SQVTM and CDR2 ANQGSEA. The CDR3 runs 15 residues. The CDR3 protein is CSVEWRGGGTGELFF. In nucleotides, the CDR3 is TGCAGCGTGGAGTGGAGGGGCGGAGGCACCGGGGAGCTGTTTTTT.

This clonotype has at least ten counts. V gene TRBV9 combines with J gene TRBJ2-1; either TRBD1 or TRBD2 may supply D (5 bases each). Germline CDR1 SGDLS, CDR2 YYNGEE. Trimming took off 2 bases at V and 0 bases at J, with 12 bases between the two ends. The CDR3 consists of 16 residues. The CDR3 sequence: CASSVWDQSSYNEQFF. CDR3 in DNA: TGTGCCAGCAGCGTCTGGGACCAAAGCTCCTACAATGAGCAGTTCTTC.

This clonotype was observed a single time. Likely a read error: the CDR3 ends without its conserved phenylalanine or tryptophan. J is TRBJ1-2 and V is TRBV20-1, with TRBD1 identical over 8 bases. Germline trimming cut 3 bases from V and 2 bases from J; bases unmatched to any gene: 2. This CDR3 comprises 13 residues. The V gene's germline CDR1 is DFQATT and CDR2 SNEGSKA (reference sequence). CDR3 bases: TGCAGTGCTAGCGGACAGGGAAACTATGGCTACACCTCC. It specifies CSASGQGNYGYTS.

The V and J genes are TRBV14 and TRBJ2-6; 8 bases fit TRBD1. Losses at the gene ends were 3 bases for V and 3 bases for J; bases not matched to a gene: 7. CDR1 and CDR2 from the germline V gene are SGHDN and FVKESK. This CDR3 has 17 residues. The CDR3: CASSHPRTGFGANVLTF. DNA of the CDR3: TGTGCCAGCAGCCACCCCAGGACAGGGTTTGGGGCCAACGTCCTGACTTTC.

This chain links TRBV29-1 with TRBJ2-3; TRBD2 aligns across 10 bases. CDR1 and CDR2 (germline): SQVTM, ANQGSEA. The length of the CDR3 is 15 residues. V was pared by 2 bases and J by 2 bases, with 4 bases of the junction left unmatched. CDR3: CSVELAGAVTDTQYF. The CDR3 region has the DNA TGCAGCGTTGAACTAGCGGGAGCGGTCACAGATACGCAGTATTTT.

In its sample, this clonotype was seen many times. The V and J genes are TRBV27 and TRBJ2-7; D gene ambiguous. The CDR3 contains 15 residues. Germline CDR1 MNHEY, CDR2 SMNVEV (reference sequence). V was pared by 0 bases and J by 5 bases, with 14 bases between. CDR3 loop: CASSLSLTKRDEQYF. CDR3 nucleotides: TGTGCCAGCAGTTTATCTCTCACCAAAAGGGACGAGCAGTACTTC.